The present T cell receptor (beta chain) was sequenced within a study of OX40 agonist ivuxolimab in advanced cancers. Study-wide context: The dose-escalation cohort had hepatocellular carcinoma, melanoma, renal cell or head and neck cancer. Previous treatment with anti-PD-1, anti-PD-L1 or anti-CTLA-4 therapy was allowed; 40% had received some.

This clone came up a few times. Antigen: not known. The study, taken as a whole, reports: Some nonresponders likewise displayed low normalized T-cell clonal expansion.

With 2 bases removed from V and 1 base from J, the gap between germline ends came to 9 bases. Germline V gene sequence: CDR1 SQVTM, CDR2 ANQGSEA. CDR3 length: 13 amino acids. Profiling relied on immunoSEQ multiplex PCR, and the TCRdb table lists in-frame clones only, not all of them. This table has some 63,000 clones, about 94% appearing once. The sequences come from CD4+ or CD8+ T cells sorted from blood, collected in a trial of the OX40 agonist ivuxolimab. The origin of this receptor is an adult with an advanced solid tumor such as melanoma, head and neck, liver or kidney cancer. The chain joins TRBV29-1 to TRBJ2-7; D call uncertain. Written as DNA, the CDR3 is TGCAGCGTTGAACTCGGCTCTTCCTACGAGCAGTACTTC. Amino acid sequence: CSVELGSSYEQYF.